The subject of this entry is one T cell receptor beta chain. No antigen is known for it. This sample is drawn from a study of cytomegalovirus exposure and HLA in healthy donors. Overall study findings and caveats: Cytomegalovirus association was assigned to about 150 TCR beta chains. Later work found most CMV-associated TCR beta chains apparently HLA-restricted.

The V and J ends lost 4 bases and 1 base, in that order; junction bases with no gene match: 6. Germline V lookup: CDR1 SGHDT, CDR2 YYEEEE. The CDR3 is 15 residues long. Use of 60 Vbeta and 13 Jbeta primers characterized the PCR. Using immunoSEQ multiplex PCR, the repertoire was profiled, and TCRdb retains in-frame clones only, with some absent. Among about 180,000 clones listed, about three quarters were seen once. The source of this sequence is a man between 18 and 35 years old in good health and CMV-seronegative. The sequenced sample consisted of PBMCs. This chain uses TRBV5-6 with TRBJ2-3; 7 positions match TRBD1. The CDR3 DNA sequence: TGTGCCAGCAGCCGACAGGGTTCAGGCACAGATACGCAGTATTTT. It yields the protein CASSRQGSGTDTQYF.